This TCR beta chain was captured by sequencing in a study of neurological immune-mediated disorders. 5'RACE generated cDNA with 10-nucleotide random UMIs. TCRdb re-called the 5' RACE reads through MiXCR, storing one row per CDR3 protein. The sample shows about 49,000 distinct CDR3 sequences, 10% of them seen only once. The time point was: longitudinal time-point 1 (baseline). Among the participants, healthy controls were blood bank volunteers in Maryland, USA. This clonotype was counted many times. Germline V CDR1 and CDR2: DFQATT, SNEGSKA (reference sequence). This CDR3 has 14 amino acids. Deletions cut 3 bases from V and 2 bases from J, with 13 bases between.

The chain carries TRBV20-1 and TRBJ1-1; D unresolved. The source of this sequence is a woman between 40 and 55 years old in good health. The sample comprised PBMCs. The CDR3 loop is CSASKGSLNTEAFF. Here the CDR3 DNA reads TGCAGTGCTAGTAAGGGTAGCCTCAACACTGAAGCTTTCTTT.